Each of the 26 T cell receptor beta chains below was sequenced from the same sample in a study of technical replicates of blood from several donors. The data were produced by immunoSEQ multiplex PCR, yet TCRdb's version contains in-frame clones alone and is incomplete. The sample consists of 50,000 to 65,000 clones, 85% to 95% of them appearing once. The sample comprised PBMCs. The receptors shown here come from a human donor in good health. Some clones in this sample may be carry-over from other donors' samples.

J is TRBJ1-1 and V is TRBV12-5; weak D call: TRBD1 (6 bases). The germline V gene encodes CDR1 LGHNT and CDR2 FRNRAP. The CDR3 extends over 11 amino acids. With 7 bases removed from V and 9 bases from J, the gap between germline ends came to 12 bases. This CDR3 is CASAPGQKAFF. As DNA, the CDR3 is TGTGCTAGTGCTCCGGGACAAAAAGCTTTCTTT.

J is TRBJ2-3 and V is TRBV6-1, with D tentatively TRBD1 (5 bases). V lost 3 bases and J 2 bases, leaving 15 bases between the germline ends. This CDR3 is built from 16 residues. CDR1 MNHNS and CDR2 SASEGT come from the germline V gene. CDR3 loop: CASSDAPGLHTDTQYF. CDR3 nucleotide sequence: TGTGCCAGCAGTGACGCCCCAGGGTTACACACAGATACGCAGTATTTT.

This CDR3 reads CASSLVGDRVSTDTQYF. The CDR3 nucleotides are TGTGCCAGCAGCCTTGTAGGAGACAGGGTAAGCACAGATACGCAGTATTTT. The chain carries TRBV4-2 and TRBJ2-3, with 7 bases that match TRBD1. From germline, CDR1 is LGHNA and CDR2 YNFKEQ. V trimming: 4 bases; J trimming: 0 bases; junction bases outside the gene matches: 10. The CDR3 length is 17 residues.

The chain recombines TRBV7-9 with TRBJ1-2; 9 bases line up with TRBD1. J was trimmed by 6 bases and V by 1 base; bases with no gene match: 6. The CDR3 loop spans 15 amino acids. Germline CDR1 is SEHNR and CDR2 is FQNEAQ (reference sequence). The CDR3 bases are TGTGCCAGCAGCTTAGAAACAGGGGGCCACCATGGCTACACCTTC. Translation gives CASSLETGGHHGYTF.

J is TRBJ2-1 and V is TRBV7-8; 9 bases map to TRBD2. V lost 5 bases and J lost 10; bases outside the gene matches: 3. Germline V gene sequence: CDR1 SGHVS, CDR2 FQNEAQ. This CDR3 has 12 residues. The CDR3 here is CASSPSGDEQFF. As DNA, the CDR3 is TGTGCCAGCAGCCCTAGCGGGGACGAGCAGTTCTTC.

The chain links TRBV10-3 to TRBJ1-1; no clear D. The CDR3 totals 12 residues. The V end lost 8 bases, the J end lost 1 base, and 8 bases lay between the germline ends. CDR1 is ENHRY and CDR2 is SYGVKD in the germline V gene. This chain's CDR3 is CAIGQKNTEAFF. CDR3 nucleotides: TGTGCCATCGGGCAGAAGAACACTGAAGCTTTCTTT.

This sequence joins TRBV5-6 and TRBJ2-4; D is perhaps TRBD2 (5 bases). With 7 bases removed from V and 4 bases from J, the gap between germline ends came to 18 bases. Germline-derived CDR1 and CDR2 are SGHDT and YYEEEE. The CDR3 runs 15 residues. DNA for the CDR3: TGTGCCAGCGGGGAGACTGACCCCCAAAAAAACATTCAGTACTTC. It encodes CASGETDPQKNIQYF.

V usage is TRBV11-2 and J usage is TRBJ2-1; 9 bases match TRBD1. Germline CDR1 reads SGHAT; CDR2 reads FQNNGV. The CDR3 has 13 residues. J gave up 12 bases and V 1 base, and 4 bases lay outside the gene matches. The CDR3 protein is CASSLGDRVGQFF. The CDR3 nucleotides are TGTGCCAGCAGCTTAGGGGACAGGGTTGGGCAGTTCTTC.

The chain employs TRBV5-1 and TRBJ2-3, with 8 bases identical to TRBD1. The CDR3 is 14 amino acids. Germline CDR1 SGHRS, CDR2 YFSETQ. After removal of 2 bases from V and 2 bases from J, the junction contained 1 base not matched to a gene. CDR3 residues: CASSLQGVTDTQYF. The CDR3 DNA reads TGCGCCAGCAGCTTACAGGGGGTCACAGATACGCAGTATTTT.

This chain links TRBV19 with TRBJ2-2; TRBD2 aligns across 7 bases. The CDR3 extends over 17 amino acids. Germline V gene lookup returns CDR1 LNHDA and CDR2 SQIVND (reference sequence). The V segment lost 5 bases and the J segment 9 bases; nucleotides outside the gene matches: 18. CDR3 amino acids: CASSVRDYQTFYRELFF. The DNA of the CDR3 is TGTGCCAGTAGTGTAAGGGACTACCAAACCTTTTATCGGGAGCTGTTTTTT.

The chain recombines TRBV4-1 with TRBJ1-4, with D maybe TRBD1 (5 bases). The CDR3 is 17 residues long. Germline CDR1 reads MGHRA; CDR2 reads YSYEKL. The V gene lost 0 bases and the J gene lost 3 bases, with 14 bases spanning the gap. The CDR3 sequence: CASSQDAGRLANEKLFF. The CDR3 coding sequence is TGCGCCAGCAGCCAAGACGCGGGGCGGCTGGCTAATGAAAAACTGTTTTTT.

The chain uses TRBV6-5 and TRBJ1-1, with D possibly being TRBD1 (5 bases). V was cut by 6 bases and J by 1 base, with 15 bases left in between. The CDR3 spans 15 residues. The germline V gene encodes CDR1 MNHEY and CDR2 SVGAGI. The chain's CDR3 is CASSPAGRGNTEAFF. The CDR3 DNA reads TGTGCCAGCAGCCCGGCGGGGCGGGGGAACACTGAAGCTTTCTTT.

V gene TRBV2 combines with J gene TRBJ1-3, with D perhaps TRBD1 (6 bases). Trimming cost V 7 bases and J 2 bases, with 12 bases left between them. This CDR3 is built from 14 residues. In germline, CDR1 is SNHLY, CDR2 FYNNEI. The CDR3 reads CASNLGGTGNTIYF. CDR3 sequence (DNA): TGTGCCAGCAATCTAGGGGGAACTGGAAACACCATATATTTT.

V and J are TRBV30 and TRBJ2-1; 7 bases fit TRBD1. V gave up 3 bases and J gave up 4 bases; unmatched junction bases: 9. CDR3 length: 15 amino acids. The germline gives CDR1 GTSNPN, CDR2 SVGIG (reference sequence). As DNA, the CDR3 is TGTGCCTGGAGCCTTACAGGGGCCTTGTACAATGAGCAGTTCTTC. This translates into CAWSLTGALYNEQFF.

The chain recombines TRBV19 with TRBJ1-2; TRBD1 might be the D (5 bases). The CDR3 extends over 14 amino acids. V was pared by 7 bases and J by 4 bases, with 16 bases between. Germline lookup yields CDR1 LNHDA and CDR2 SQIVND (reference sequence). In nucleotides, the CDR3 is TGTGCCAGTACTATTGTCGGGGGACCCTATGGCTACACCTTC. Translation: CASTIVGGPYGYTF.

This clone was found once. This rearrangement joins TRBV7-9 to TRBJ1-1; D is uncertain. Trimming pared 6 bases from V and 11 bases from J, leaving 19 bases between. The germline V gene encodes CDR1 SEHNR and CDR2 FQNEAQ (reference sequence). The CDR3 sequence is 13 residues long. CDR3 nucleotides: TGTGCCAGCAGAAGTCCCACGGGTACGAGGGCTTTCTTT. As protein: CASRSPTGTRAFF.

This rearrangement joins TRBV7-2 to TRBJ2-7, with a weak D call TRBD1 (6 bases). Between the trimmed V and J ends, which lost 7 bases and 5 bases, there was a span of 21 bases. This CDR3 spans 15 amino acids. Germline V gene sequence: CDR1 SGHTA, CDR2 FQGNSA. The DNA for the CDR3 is TGTGCCAGCAACTCTAGAGGGGGTACTTCGAACGAGCAGTACTTC. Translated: CASNSRGGTSNEQYF.

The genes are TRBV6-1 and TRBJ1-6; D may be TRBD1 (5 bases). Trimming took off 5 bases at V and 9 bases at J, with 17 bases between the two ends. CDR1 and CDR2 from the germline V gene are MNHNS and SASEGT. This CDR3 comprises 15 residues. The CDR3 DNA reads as TGTGCCAGCAGTCAGCAGGGCTGGTCGGGTTCACCCCTCCACTTT. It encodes CASSQQGWSGSPLHF.

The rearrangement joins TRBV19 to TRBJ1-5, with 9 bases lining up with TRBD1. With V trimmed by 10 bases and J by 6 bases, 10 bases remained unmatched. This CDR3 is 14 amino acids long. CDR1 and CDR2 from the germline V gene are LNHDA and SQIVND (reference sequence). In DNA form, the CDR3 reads TGTGCCACCTGGGGGACAGGGTTAGGTCAGCCCCAGCATTTT. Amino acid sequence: CATWGTGLGQPQHF.

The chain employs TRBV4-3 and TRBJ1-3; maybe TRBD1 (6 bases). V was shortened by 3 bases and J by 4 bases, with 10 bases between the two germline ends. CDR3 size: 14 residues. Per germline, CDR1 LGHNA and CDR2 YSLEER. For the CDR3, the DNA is TGCGCCAGCAGCCAGCAGGGGAGAGGAAACACCATATATTTT. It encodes CASSQQGRGNTIYF.

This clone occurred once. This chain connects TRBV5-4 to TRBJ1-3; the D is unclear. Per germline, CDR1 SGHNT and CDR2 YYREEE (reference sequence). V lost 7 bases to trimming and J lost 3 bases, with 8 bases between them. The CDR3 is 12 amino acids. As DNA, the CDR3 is TGTGCCAGCTCCCTTTTTGGAAACACCATATATTTT. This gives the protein CASSLFGNTIYF.

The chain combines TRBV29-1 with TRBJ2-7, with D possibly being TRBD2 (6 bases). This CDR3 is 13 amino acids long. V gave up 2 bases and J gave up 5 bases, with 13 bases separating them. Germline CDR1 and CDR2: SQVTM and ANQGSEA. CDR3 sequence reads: CSVEWGEGDEQYF. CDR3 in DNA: TGCAGCGTTGAATGGGGGGAAGGGGACGAGCAGTACTTC.

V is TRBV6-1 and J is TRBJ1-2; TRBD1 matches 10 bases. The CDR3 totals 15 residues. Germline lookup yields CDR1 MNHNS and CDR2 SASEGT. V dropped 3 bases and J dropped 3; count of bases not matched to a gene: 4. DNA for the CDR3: TGTGCCAGCAGTGATGGGACAGGGGTCTACTATGGCTACACCTTC. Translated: CASSDGTGVYYGYTF.

Here the CDR3 reads CAWSLVAGTGELFF. Here the CDR3 DNA reads TGTGCCTGGAGCCTGGTAGCGGGGACCGGGGAGCTGTTTTTT. The chain uses TRBV30 and TRBJ2-2, with 8 bases identical to TRBD2. The CDR3 loop spans 14 amino acids. In germline, CDR1 is GTSNPN, CDR2 SVGIG (reference sequence). Losses at the gene ends were 3 bases for V and 5 bases for J; bases not matched to a gene: 5.

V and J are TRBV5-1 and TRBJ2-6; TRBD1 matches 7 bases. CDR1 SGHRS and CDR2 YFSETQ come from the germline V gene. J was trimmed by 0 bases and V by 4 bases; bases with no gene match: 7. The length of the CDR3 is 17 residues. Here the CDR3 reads CASSPGQIISGANVLTF. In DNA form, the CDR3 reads TGCGCCAGCAGCCCGGGACAGATCATCTCTGGGGCCAACGTCCTGACTTTC.

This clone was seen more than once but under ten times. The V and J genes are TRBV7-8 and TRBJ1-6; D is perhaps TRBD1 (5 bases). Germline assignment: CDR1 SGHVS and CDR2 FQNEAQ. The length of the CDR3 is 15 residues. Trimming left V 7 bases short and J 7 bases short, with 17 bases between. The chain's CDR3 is CASTEALGRNSPLHF. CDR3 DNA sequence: TGTGCCAGCACCGAAGCCCTGGGGCGCAATTCACCCCTCCACTTT. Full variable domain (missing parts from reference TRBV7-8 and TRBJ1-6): GAGVSQSPRYKVAKRGQDVALRCDPISGHVSLFWYQQALGQGPEFLTYFQNEAQLDKSGLPSDRFFAERPEGSVSTLKIQRTQQEDSAVYLCASTEALGRNSPLHFGNGTRLTVT.